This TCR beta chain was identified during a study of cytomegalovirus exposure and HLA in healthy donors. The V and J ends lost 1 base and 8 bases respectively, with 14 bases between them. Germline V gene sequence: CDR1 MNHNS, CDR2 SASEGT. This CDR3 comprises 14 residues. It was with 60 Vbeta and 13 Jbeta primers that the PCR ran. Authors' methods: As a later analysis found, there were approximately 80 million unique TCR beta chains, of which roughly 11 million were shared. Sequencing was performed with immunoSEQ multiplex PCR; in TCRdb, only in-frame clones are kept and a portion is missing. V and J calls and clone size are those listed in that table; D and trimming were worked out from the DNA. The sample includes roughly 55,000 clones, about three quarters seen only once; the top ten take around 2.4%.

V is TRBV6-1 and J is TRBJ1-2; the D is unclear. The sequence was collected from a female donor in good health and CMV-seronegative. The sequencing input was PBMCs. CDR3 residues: CASSEGGVRGGYTF. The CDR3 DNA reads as TGTGCCAGCAGTGAAGGAGGTGTGAGAGGGGGCTACACCTTC.